One sample yielded the 12 T cell receptor beta chains listed below, sequenced in a study of OX40 agonist ivuxolimab in advanced cancers. Receptor amplification or capture employed the immunoSEQ multiplex PCR assay. TCRdb carries this immuneACCESS record with in-frame sequences only. Its versions omit some clonotypes, under half of them owing to an unresolved V gene in the studies checked, with the rest unexplained. The sample table lists over 13,000 clones, more than 65% of them with a count of one. The top ten clonotypes cover just over 35% of the sample. Sequenced here: CD4+ or CD8+ T cells sorted from blood, sampled in a trial of the OX40 agonist ivuxolimab. These receptors were collected from an adult with an advanced solid tumor such as melanoma, head and neck, liver or kidney cancer.

The gene calls are TRBV19 and TRBJ2-6, with D unclear. The germline gives CDR1 LNHDA, CDR2 SQIVND (reference sequence). V lost 5 bases to trimming and J lost 1 base, with 12 bases between them. The CDR3 consists of 16 residues. This CDR3 reads CASSWNLGSGANVLTF. DNA of the CDR3: TGTGCCAGTAGTTGGAACCTTGGGTCTGGGGCCAACGTCCTGACTTTC.

As concerns this clone: Other DNA sequences within the sample encode an identical CDR3. This chain links TRBV28 with TRBJ2-7; 12 bases map to TRBD2. The length of the CDR3 is 15 residues. Germline V gene sequence: CDR1 MDHEN, CDR2 SYDVKM. Germline trimming cut 4 bases from V and 7 bases from J; bases unmatched to any gene: 8. The CDR3 reads CASSSRTSGIGEQYF. The CDR3, as DNA: TGTGCCAGCAGTTCCCGGACTAGCGGGATTGGGGAGCAGTACTTC.

This clone was seen only a few times. The J gene is TRBJ2-1, the V gene TRBV13; the D gene is possibly TRBD2 (6 bases). Trimming pared 4 bases from V and 7 bases from J, leaving 14 bases between. This CDR3 has 14 amino acids. Germline CDR1 is PRHDT and CDR2 is FYEKMQ (reference sequence). The CDR3 coding sequence is TGTGCCAGCAGCTCCGGGAGTGAGGGGAATGAGCAGTTCTTC. This gives the protein CASSSGSEGNEQFF.

The rearrangement links TRBV7-3 to TRBJ2-1; 11 nucleotides line up with TRBD2. Germline CDR1 and CDR2: SGHTA and FQGTGA. There are 20 residues in the CDR3. V gave up 5 bases and J gave up 3 bases; unmatched junction bases: 18. CDR3: CASSPWGGTSGFLNYNEQFF. The CDR3 DNA reads as TGTGCCAGCAGCCCATGGGGGGGGACTAGCGGATTCTTAAACTACAATGAGCAGTTCTTC.

This sequence joins TRBV4-1 and TRBJ1-1; D is perhaps TRBD1 (5 bases). Germline CDR1 is MGHRA and CDR2 is YSYEKL. Trimming shortened V by 1 base and J by 2 bases, and 11 bases separated the two germline ends. The CDR3 contains 15 residues. The CDR3: CASSQGAGYNTEAFF. The CDR3 nucleotides read TGCGCCAGCAGCCAAGGTGCAGGGTATAACACTGAAGCTTTCTTT.

The chain combines TRBV6-1 with TRBJ2-7; D remains ambiguous. The CDR3 covers 13 residues. Germline CDR1 is MNHNS and CDR2 is SASEGT. V gave up 2 bases and J gave up 6 bases, with 11 bases separating them. CDR3 amino acids: CASSEPHSSEQYF. The CDR3 bases are TGTGCCAGCAGTGAACCTCACTCTAGCGAGCAGTACTTC.

The chain recombines TRBV18 with TRBJ2-7; TRBD1 matches at 9 bases. Trimming took 6 bases from V and 2 from J; bases not matched to a gene: 8. The V gene's germline CDR1 is KGHSH and CDR2 LQKENI. This CDR3 is built from 15 residues. The CDR3 nucleotides are TGTGCCAGCTCGTCCGGGACAGGGTACACCTACGAGCAGTACTTC. Translated, it gives CASSSGTGYTYEQYF.

The chain combines TRBV7-2 with TRBJ2-1, with TRBD2 identical over 8 bases. The CDR3 covers 16 residues. J lost 4 bases, V lost 1 base, and 6 bases had no gene match. CDR1 is SGHTA and CDR2 is FQGNSA in the germline V gene. CDR3 DNA sequence: TGTGCCAGCAGCTTAGAGTTAGCGGGGTGGTACAATGAGCAGTTCTTC. Translated, it gives CASSLELAGWYNEQFF.

V usage is TRBV7-6 and J usage is TRBJ2-1; 14 bases agree with TRBD2. Germline V CDR1 and CDR2: SGHVS, FNYEAQ. Losses at the gene ends were 3 bases for V and 6 bases for J; bases not matched to a gene: 1. This CDR3 comprises 15 residues. The DNA for the CDR3 is TGTGCCAGCAGCTTGACTAGCGGGAGGGTCAATGAGCAGTTCTTC. Its translation: CASSLTSGRVNEQFF.

This clone showed up just a few times. This chain uses TRBV5-4 with TRBJ2-5, with TRBD2 matching 7 bases. CDR1 and CDR2 (germline): SGHNT, YYREEE (reference sequence). CDR3 length equals 14 residues. Unmatched junction bases numbered 1, after V lost 0 bases and J lost 2 bases. The CDR3 DNA reads as TGTGCCAGCAGCTTGGGACTAGCACAAGAGACCCAGTACTTC. It yields the protein CASSLGLAQETQYF.

The chain employs TRBV12-5 and TRBJ2-7, with a possible D match to TRBD2 (6 bases). Between the trimmed V and J ends, which lost 6 bases and 2 bases, there was a span of 14 bases. The CDR3 totals 14 residues. CDR1 is LGHNT and CDR2 is FRNRAP in the germline V gene. CDR3 coding DNA: TGTGCTAGTGGCTTAGCGGCAAAGGCCTACGAGCAGTACTTC. The encoded protein is CASGLAAKAYEQYF.

The chain combines TRBV7-8 with TRBJ1-2; perhaps TRBD1 as D (6 bases). CDR3 length: 14 residues. Trimming took off 6 bases at V and 6 bases at J, with 17 bases between the two ends. Germline V gene sequence: CDR1 SGHVS, CDR2 FQNEAQ. In nucleotides, the CDR3 is TGTGCCAGCAGGTTATACAGGGATTCGGATGGCTACACCTTC. Translated, it gives CASRLYRDSDGYTF.